These T cell receptor beta chains were read from a single sample in a study of identical twins. TCRdb called the 5' RACE reads again in MiXCR, with one record for every CDR3 protein. Among under 1 million distinct CDR3 sequences, around an eighth were seen once, and the ten largest hold 1.5% to 2%. The data also belong to a second study, concerning yellow fever vaccine responses in identical twins.

The sequenced sample was PBMCs. These receptors were taken from a woman aged 18-29 years in good health. CDR3s include the opening cysteine and the closing phenylalanine or tryptophan. Fields, in order: D gene, clone size, V gene, J gene, CDR3 protein, CDR3 DNA. The D gene is left open where the match is weak. Clone size is shown for a subset of rows, as once, few, many or a class of expanded clone.

d_gene: -
abundance: -
v_gene: TRBV19
j_gene: TRBJ1-5
CDR3aa: CASSIDRAGWGNQPQHF
CDR3nt: TGTGCCAGTAGTATAGATCGGGCAGGATGGGGCAATCAGCCCCAGCATTTT

d_gene: TRBD2
abundance: few
v_gene: TRBV12-3/TRBV12-4
j_gene: TRBJ2-1
CDR3aa: CASSLSSGGQEQFF
CDR3nt: TGTGCCAGCAGTTTATCTAGCGGGGGCCAAGAGCAGTTCTTC

d_gene: -
abundance: few
v_gene: TRBV20-1
j_gene: TRBJ1-1
CDR3aa: CSPLWGGDTEAFF
CDR3nt: TGCAGTCCTCTCTGGGGGGGAGACACTGAAGCTTTCTTT

d_gene: -
abundance: many
v_gene: TRBV3-1
j_gene: TRBJ2-1
CDR3aa: CASSQLWLQEGNEQFF
CDR3nt: TGTGCCAGCAGCCAACTATGGCTACAAGAGGGCAATGAGCAGTTCTTC

d_gene: TRBD1
abundance: many
v_gene: TRBV11-2
j_gene: TRBJ1-1
CDR3aa: CASSLDNDRVRLEAFF
CDR3nt: TGTGCCAGCAGCTTAGATAACGACAGGGTGCGCCTTGAAGCTTTCTTT

d_gene: TRBD1
abundance: -
v_gene: TRBV20-1
j_gene: TRBJ2-1
CDR3aa: CSGTGYRDRDPRTSYNEQFF
CDR3nt: TGCAGTGGTACAGGGTACCGGGACAGGGACCCCAGGACCTCCTACAATGAGCAGTTCTTC

d_gene: -
abundance: many
v_gene: TRBV12-3/TRBV12-4
j_gene: TRBJ2-1
CDR3aa: CASSFERSGWARANEQFF
CDR3nt: TGTGCCAGCAGTTTCGAGCGGAGTGGATGGGCTAGGGCCAATGAGCAGTTCTTC

d_gene: TRBD2
abundance: -
v_gene: TRBV7-2
j_gene: TRBJ2-1
CDR3aa: CASSRGTSNNEQFF
CDR3nt: TGTGCCAGCAGCCGCGGGACTAGTAACAATGAGCAGTTCTTC

d_gene: -
abundance: few
v_gene: TRBV10-2
j_gene: TRBJ2-4
CDR3aa: CASTFGSLPGIQYF
CDR3nt: TGCGCCAGCACCTTCGGGTCTCTTCCCGGCATTCAGTACTTC

d_gene: -
abundance: few
v_gene: TRBV12-3/TRBV12-4
j_gene: TRBJ1-1
CDR3aa: CASSFGVYTEAFF
CDR3nt: TGTGCCAGCAGTTTTGGGGTTTACACTGAAGCTTTCTTT

d_gene: -
abundance: -
v_gene: TRBV20-1
j_gene: TRBJ2-5
CDR3aa: CSARSTSKETQYF
CDR3nt: TGCAGTGCTAGATCGACCTCAAAAGAGACCCAGTACTTC

d_gene: -
abundance: few
v_gene: TRBV14
j_gene: TRBJ2-1
CDR3aa: CASSQESVGFYNEQFF
CDR3nt: TGTGCCAGCAGCCAAGAGTCGGTAGGGTTCTACAATGAGCAGTTCTTC

d_gene: TRBD2
abundance: few
v_gene: TRBV10-3
j_gene: TRBJ2-3
CDR3aa: CAISWASGSSDTQYF
CDR3nt: TGTGCCATCAGTTGGGCTAGCGGGAGCTCTGATACGCAGTATTTT

d_gene: TRBD2
abundance: -
v_gene: TRBV28
j_gene: TRBJ2-1
CDR3aa: CASSQTSGMGNEQFF
CDR3nt: TGTGCCAGCAGTCAGACTAGCGGGATGGGCAATGAGCAGTTCTTC

d_gene: TRBD1
abundance: -
v_gene: TRBV6-2/TRBV6-3
j_gene: TRBJ2-3
CDR3aa: CASSYSKGTGGDTQYF
CDR3nt: TGTGCCAGCAGTTACTCGAAGGGGACAGGGGGAGATACGCAGTATTTT

d_gene: TRBD2
abundance: -
v_gene: TRBV3-1
j_gene: TRBJ2-3
CDR3aa: CASSYLIRTSESTDTQYF
CDR3nt: TGTGCCAGCAGCTACCTGATTCGGACTAGCGAAAGCACAGATACGCAGTATTTT

d_gene: -
abundance: -
v_gene: TRBV28
j_gene: TRBJ2-1
CDR3aa: CASSLLRTAYNEQFF
CDR3nt: TGTGCCAGCAGTTTATTGAGGACAGCGTACAATGAGCAGTTCTTC

d_gene: TRBD2
abundance: few
v_gene: TRBV3-1
j_gene: TRBJ2-1
CDR3aa: CASSQAWTSGNEQFF
CDR3nt: TGTGCCAGCAGCCAAGCGTGGACTAGCGGCAATGAGCAGTTCTTC

d_gene: -
abundance: -
v_gene: TRBV20-1
j_gene: TRBJ1-3
CDR3aa: CSALGGSSGNTIYF
CDR3nt: TGCAGTGCTCTGGGGGGGAGCTCTGGAAACACCATATATTTT

d_gene: -
abundance: many
v_gene: TRBV4-1
j_gene: TRBJ2-1
CDR3aa: CASSLISKLGGGNSYNEQFF
CDR3nt: TGCGCCAGCAGCCTTATTTCAAAATTGGGGGGAGGCAATTCCTACAATGAGCAGTTCTTC

d_gene: TRBD2
abundance: few
v_gene: TRBV12-3/TRBV12-4
j_gene: TRBJ2-3
CDR3aa: CASSPSGLAGVPPGAQYF
CDR3nt: TGTGCCAGCAGTCCGTCCGGACTAGCGGGGGTCCCGCCTGGAGCGCAGTATTTT

d_gene: -
abundance: -
v_gene: TRBV12-5
j_gene: TRBJ2-1
CDR3aa: CASGFLGGDNEQFF
CDR3nt: TGTGCTAGTGGCTTCTTGGGCGGAGACAATGAGCAGTTCTTC

d_gene: -
abundance: few
v_gene: TRBV18
j_gene: TRBJ2-5
CDR3aa: CASSANLHPYQETQYF
CDR3nt: TGTGCCAGCTCAGCTAATCTTCACCCGTACCAAGAGACCCAGTACTTC

d_gene: -
abundance: -
v_gene: TRBV7-3
j_gene: TRBJ2-1
CDR3aa: CASSKGLLDEQFF
CDR3nt: TGTGCCAGCAGCAAAGGACTACTCGATGAGCAGTTCTTC

d_gene: -
abundance: -
v_gene: TRBV20-1
j_gene: TRBJ1-2
CDR3aa: CSATDRKGYTF
CDR3nt: TGCAGTGCCACGGACAGAAAAGGCTACACCTTC

d_gene: TRBD2
abundance: many
v_gene: TRBV4-2
j_gene: TRBJ2-1
CDR3aa: CASSQDLTGTIYEQFF
CDR3nt: TGTGCCAGCAGCCAAGATTTGACCGGGACTATATATGAGCAGTTCTTC

d_gene: TRBD2
abundance: -
v_gene: TRBV4-2
j_gene: TRBJ2-1
CDR3aa: CASSQLGLAGATWNEQFF
CDR3nt: TGTGCCAGCAGCCAGTTGGGGCTAGCGGGGGCCACTTGGAATGAGCAGTTCTTC

d_gene: -
abundance: few
v_gene: TRBV4-2
j_gene: TRBJ1-5
CDR3aa: CASSPSDGDNQPQHF
CDR3nt: TGTGCCAGCAGCCCCTCGGACGGTGACAATCAGCCCCAGCATTTT

d_gene: TRBD2
abundance: -
v_gene: TRBV6-5
j_gene: TRBJ2-3
CDR3aa: CASSYGTSGRQSSTDTQYF
CDR3nt: TGTGCCAGCAGTTACGGGACTAGCGGGAGACAATCTAGCACAGATACGCAGTATTTT

d_gene: -
abundance: -
v_gene: TRBV3-1
j_gene: TRBJ2-1
CDR3aa: CASSQETGARYEQFF
CDR3nt: TGTGCCAGCAGCCAAGAAACCGGGGCTCGGTATGAGCAGTTCTTC

d_gene: -
abundance: few
v_gene: TRBV11-2
j_gene: TRBJ1-2
CDR3aa: CASSQGTDYGYTF
CDR3nt: TGTGCCAGCAGCCAAGGGACGGACTATGGCTACACCTTC

d_gene: TRBD1
abundance: many
v_gene: TRBV6-1
j_gene: TRBJ1-5
CDR3aa: CASTRTGFGNQPQHF
CDR3nt: TGTGCCAGCACCAGGACAGGGTTTGGCAATCAGCCCCAGCATTTT

d_gene: -
abundance: few
v_gene: TRBV7-3
j_gene: TRBJ2-5
CDR3aa: CASSPGTNPETQYF
CDR3nt: TGTGCCAGCAGCCCGGGGACAAATCCAGAGACCCAGTACTTC

d_gene: TRBD2
abundance: -
v_gene: TRBV4-2
j_gene: TRBJ2-3
CDR3aa: CASSLRAGDPTADTQYF
CDR3nt: TGTGCCAGCAGCCTAAGGGCGGGGGACCCCACCGCAGATACGCAGTATTTT

d_gene: -
abundance: -
v_gene: TRBV6-1
j_gene: TRBJ2-1
CDR3aa: CASSEALGNGEQFF
CDR3nt: TGTGCCAGCAGTGAAGCGTTGGGTAACGGGGAGCAGTTCTTC

d_gene: -
abundance: many
v_gene: TRBV5-1
j_gene: TRBJ2-1
CDR3aa: CASSLASEAYNEQFF
CDR3nt: TGCGCCAGCAGCTTGGCTAGCGAGGCCTACAATGAGCAGTTCTTC

d_gene: TRBD1
abundance: -
v_gene: TRBV7-2
j_gene: TRBJ2-7
CDR3aa: CASSLAGQGLYEQYF
CDR3nt: TGTGCCAGCAGCTTAGCGGGACAGGGGCTCTACGAGCAGTACTTC

d_gene: -
abundance: -
v_gene: TRBV5-1
j_gene: TRBJ2-3
CDR3aa: CASSLGGPQDTQYF
CDR3nt: TGCGCCAGCAGCTTGGGGGGACCCCAAGATACGCAGTATTTT

d_gene: TRBD1
abundance: -
v_gene: TRBV24-1
j_gene: TRBJ2-2
CDR3aa: CATSDPGTVNTGELFF
CDR3nt: TGTGCCACCAGTGACCCCGGGACAGTGAACACCGGGGAGCTGTTTTTT

d_gene: -
abundance: -
v_gene: TRBV5-4
j_gene: TRBJ2-5
CDR3aa: CASSLVATGETQYF
CDR3nt: TGTGCCAGCAGCTTGGTTGCTACCGGGGAGACCCAGTACTTC